The following is a T cell receptor (beta chain) sequence with its context. This specimen comes from a study of blood T cell repertoires in COVID-19. Overall study: Nucleic acid was either cDNA or gDNA, and it came from T cells, B-cell-depleted T cells, or PBMCs.

Authors' analysis steps: Amplification with reference gene primers provided the estimates of nucleated cell counts. TCRdb keeps only in-frame clones here, not all; method: immunoSEQ multiplex PCR. That table gives V, J and clone size, and the DNA gave D and trimming. The sample contains approximately 70,000 clones, nearly 80% of which appear only once. Sequenced input: peripheral blood. This TCR derives from a woman in her sixties with acute or convalescent COVID-19.

Written as DNA, the CDR3 is TGCGCCAGCAGCTTCAGTAATGGAGGCGAAAAACTGTTTTTT. Its protein product is CASSFSNGGEKLFF. This chain uses TRBV5-1 with TRBJ1-4; D gene ambiguous. The V end lost 2 bases, the J end lost 8 bases, and 13 bases lay between the germline ends. The CDR3 sequence is 14 residues long. Germline assignment: CDR1 SGHRS and CDR2 YFSETQ.